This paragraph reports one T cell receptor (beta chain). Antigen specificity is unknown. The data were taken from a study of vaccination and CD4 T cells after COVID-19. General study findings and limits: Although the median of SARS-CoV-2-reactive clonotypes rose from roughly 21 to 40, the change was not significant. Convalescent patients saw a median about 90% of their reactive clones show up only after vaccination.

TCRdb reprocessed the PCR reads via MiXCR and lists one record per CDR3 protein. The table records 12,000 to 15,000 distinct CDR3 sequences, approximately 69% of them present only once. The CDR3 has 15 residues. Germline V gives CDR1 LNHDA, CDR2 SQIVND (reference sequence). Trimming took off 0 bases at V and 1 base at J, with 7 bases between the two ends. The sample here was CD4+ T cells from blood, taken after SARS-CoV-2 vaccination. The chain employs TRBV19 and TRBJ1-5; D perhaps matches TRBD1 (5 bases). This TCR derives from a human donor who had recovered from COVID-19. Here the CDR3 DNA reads TGTGCCAGTAGTATAGAGGGGGGAAGCAATCAGCCCCAGCATTTT. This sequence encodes CASSIEGGSNQPQHF. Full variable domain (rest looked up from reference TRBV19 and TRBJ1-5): DGGITQSPKYLFRKEGQNVTLSCEQNLNHDAMYWYRQDPGQGLRLIYYSQIVNDFQKGDIAEGYSVSREKKESFPLTVTSAQKNPTAFYLCASSIEGGSNQPQHFGDGTRLSIL.